The clone carrying this T cell receptor (beta chain) occurred many times. Its antigen is unidentified. Reverse transcribing all isolated RNA meant expressed TCRB transcripts were sequenced. TCRdb keeps only in-frame clones here, not all; method: immunoSEQ multiplex PCR. This sample yields more than 130,000 clones, of which less than 9% are seen a single time; 1.4% belongs to the top ten. This sample was included in a study of beta chain features in type 1 diabetes. Overall study context: In age, gender and cell yields, patients were similar to healthy donors. General observations from the study: Lower insertion and higher deletion counts appeared at VDJ junctions in type 1 diabetes patients.

This TCR was recovered from a woman between 25 and 40 years old in good health. The specimen sequenced was central memory CD4+ T cells from blood.

DNA for the CDR3: TGCGCCAGCAGCCCGGGACAGAGCTCAAACATTCAGTACTTC. Its translation is CASSPGQSSNIQYF. The V call is TRBV5-1, the J call TRBJ2-4; 7 nucleotides line up with TRBD1. V lost 4 bases to trimming and J lost 6 bases; unmatched junction nucleotides: 7. The germline V gene encodes CDR1 SGHRS and CDR2 YFSETQ. This CDR3 has 14 amino acids.